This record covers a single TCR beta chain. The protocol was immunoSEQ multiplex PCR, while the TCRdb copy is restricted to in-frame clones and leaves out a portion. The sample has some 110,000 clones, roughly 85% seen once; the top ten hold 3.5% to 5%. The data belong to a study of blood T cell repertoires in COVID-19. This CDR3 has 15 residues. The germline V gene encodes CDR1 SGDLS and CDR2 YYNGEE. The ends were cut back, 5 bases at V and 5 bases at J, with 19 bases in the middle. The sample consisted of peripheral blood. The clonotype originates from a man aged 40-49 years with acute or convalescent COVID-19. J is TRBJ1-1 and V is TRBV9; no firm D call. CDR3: CASSSSPERKTEAFF. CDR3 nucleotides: TGTGCCAGCAGTTCTAGTCCGGAGCGTAAGACTGAAGCTTTCTTT.